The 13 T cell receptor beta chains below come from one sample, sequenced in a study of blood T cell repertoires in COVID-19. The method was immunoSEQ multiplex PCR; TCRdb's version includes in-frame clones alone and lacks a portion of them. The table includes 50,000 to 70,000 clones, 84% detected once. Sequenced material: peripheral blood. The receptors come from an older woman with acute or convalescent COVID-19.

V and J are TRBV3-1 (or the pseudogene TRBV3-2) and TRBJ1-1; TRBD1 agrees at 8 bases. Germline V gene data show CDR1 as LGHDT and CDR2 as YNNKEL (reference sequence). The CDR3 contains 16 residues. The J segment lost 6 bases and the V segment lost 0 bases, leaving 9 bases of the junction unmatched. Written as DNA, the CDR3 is TGTGCCAGCAGCCAAGAGTTGACAGGGGCCGCGCCTGAAGCTTTCTTT. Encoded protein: CASSQELTGAAPEAFF.

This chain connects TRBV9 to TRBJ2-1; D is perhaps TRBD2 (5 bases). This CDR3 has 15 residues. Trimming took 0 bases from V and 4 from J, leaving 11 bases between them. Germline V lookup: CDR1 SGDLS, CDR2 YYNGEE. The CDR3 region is CASSVDRAEYNEQFF. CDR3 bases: TGTGCCAGCAGCGTAGATCGAGCGGAGTACAATGAGCAGTTCTTC.

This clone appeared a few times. The DNA of the CDR3 is TGTGCCAGTAGTAGGCCGGGACAGGGCCCCTACAATGAGCAGTTCTTC. As protein: CASSRPGQGPYNEQFF. The genes are TRBV19 and TRBJ2-1, with TRBD1 matching 9 bases. This CDR3 comprises 16 residues. CDR1 and CDR2 (germline): LNHDA, SQIVND (reference sequence). V lost 4 bases and J lost 2; bases outside the gene matches: 6. The full variable domain, completed using reference TRBV19 and TRBJ2-1, is DGGITQSPKYLFRKEGQNVTLSCEQNLNHDAMYWYRQDPGQGLRLIYYSQIVNDFQKGDIAEGYSVSREKKESFPLTVTSAQKNPTAFYLCASSRPGQGPYNEQFFGPGTRLTVL.

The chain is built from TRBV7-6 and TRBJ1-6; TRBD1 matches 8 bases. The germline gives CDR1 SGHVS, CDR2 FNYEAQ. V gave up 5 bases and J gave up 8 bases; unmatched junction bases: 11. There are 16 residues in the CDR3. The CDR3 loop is CASSPGEDRVDSPLHF. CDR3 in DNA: TGTGCCAGCAGCCCTGGTGAGGACAGGGTGGATTCACCCCTCCACTTT.

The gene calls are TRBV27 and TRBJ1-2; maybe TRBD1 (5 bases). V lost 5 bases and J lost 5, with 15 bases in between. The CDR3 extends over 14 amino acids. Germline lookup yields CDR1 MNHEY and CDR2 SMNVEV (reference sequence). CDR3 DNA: TGTGCCAGCAGTCCCCCCGGGGGATGGTATGGCTACACCTTC. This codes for CASSPPGGWYGYTF.

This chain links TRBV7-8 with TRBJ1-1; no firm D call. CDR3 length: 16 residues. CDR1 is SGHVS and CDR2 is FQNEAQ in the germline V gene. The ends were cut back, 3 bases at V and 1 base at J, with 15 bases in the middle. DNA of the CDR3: TGTGCCAGCAGCTTCTTTGTTGGGCAGGCGAACACTGAAGCTTTCTTT. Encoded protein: CASSFFVGQANTEAFF. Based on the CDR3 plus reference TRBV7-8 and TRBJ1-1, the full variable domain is GAGVSQSPRYKVAKRGQDVALRCDPISGHVSLFWYQQALGQGPEFLTYFQNEAQLDKSGLPSDRFFAERPEGSVSTLKIQRTQQEDSAVYLCASSFFVGQANTEAFFGQGTRLTVV.

In DNA form, the CDR3 reads TGTGCCAGCAGTGACTCGAAGGGGCCTTTCACCGGGGAGCTGTTTTTT. This encodes CASSDSKGPFTGELFF. The chain is built from TRBV6-4 and TRBJ2-2; maybe TRBD1 (5 bases). The CDR3 has 16 residues. V lost 0 bases and J 4 bases, leaving 12 bases between the germline ends. CDR1 is MRHNA and CDR2 is SNTAGT in the germline V gene.

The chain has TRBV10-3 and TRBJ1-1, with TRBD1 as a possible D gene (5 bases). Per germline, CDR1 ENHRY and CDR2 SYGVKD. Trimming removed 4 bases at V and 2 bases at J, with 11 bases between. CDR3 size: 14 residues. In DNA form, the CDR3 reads TGTGCCATCAGTGGCGGGGGATCTAACACTGAAGCTTTCTTT. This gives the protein CAISGGGSNTEAFF.

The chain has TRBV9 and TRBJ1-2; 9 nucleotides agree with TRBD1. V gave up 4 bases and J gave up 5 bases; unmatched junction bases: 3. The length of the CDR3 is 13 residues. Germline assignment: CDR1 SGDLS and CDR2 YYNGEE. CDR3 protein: CASSKGQGYGYTF. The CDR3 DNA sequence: TGTGCCAGCAGCAAAGGACAGGGGTATGGCTACACCTTC.

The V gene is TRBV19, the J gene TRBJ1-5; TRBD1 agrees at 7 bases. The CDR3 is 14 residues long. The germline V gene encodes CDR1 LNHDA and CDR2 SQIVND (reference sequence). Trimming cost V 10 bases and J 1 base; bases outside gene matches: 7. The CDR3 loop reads CATSRGGSNQPQHF. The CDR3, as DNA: TGTGCCACCTCTCGAGGGGGCAGCAATCAGCCCCAGCATTTT.

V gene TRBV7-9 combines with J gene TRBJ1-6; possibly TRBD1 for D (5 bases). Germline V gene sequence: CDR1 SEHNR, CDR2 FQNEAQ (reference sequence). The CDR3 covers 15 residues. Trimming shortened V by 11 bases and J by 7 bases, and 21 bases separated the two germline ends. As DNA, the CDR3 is TGTGCCGGCGAACAGACGGCAGGGTCCAATTCACCCCTCCACTTT. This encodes CAGEQTAGSNSPLHF.

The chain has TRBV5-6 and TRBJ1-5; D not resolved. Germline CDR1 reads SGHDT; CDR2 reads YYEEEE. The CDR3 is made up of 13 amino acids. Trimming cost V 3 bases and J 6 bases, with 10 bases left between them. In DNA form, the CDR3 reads TGTGCCAGCAGCTCCCTTAGGAGTCAGCCCCAGCATTTT. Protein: CASSSLRSQPQHF.

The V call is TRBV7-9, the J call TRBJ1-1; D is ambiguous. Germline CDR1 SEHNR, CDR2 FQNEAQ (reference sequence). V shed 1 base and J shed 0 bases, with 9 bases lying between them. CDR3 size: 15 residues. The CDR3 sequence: CASSLGTALNTEAFF. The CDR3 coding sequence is TGTGCCAGCAGCTTAGGAACAGCCCTGAACACTGAAGCTTTCTTT.